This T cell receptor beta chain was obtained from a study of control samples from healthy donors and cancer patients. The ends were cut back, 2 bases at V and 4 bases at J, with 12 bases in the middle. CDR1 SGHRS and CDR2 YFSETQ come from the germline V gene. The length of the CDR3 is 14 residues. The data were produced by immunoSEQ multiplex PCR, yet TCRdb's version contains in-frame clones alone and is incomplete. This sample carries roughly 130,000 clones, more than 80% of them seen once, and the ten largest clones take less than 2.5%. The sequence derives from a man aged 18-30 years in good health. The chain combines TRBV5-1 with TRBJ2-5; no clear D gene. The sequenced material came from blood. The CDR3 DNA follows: TGCGCCAGCAGCTTCCGCACCTCGGGAGAGACCCAGTACTTC. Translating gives CASSFRTSGETQYF.